A single sample is the source of the 20 T cell receptor beta chains below, sequenced in a study of shared T cell receptors in the human thymus. Assay used: immunoSEQ multiplex PCR; TCRdb lists only in-frame clones, some missing. The sample holds about 610,000 clones, 85% to 90% seen once. The same data also contributed to another study, on human thymus T cells.

Sequencing was carried out using thymocytes. These receptors were obtained from a boy younger than two with a congenital heart defect.

V usage is TRBV23-1 and J usage is TRBJ2-6; TRBD1 might be the D (7 bases). TRBV23-1 is identified as an open reading frame with a role that is uncertain. The CDR3 length is 20 residues. Trimming took off 0 bases at V and 1 base at J, with 19 bases between the two ends. The CDR3, as DNA: TGCGCCAGCAGTCAATCAGGGGCCAGGGGGGCTCTTTCTGGGGCCAACGTCCTGACTTTC. As protein: CASSQSGARGALSGANVLTF.

A single count supports this clone. V gene TRBV7-9 combines with J gene TRBJ1-2; D gene uncertain. Germline V gene data show CDR1 as SEHNR and CDR2 as FQNEAQ (reference sequence). The CDR3 consists of 14 residues. V was trimmed by 1 base and J by 8 bases, leaving 14 bases between them. CDR3 in amino acids: CASSLGVARIGYTF. The CDR3 DNA is TGTGCCAGCAGCTTAGGGGTTGCGAGGATCGGCTACACCTTC.

The rearrangement links TRBV5-4 to TRBJ2-3; 10 nucleotides match TRBD2. The CDR3 is 16 amino acids. The V and J ends lost 4 bases and 6 bases, in that order; junction bases with no gene match: 11. Germline V lookup: CDR1 SGHNT, CDR2 YYREEE (reference sequence). In DNA form, the CDR3 reads TGTGCCAGCAGCAGCTTGAGGAGCGGGAGGGTTGATACGCAGTATTTT. It yields the protein CASSSLRSGRVDTQYF.

The sample holds one count of this clone. This chain connects TRBV11-3 to TRBJ2-3; D is ambiguous. V lost 0 bases and J lost 0, with 16 bases in between. The CDR3 runs to 18 residues. In germline, CDR1 is SGHNT, CDR2 YENEEA. CDR3 nucleotides: TGTGCCAGCAGCTTAGAGGGCAGCCGATTCACTAGCACAGATACGCAGTATTTT. This sequence encodes CASSLEGSRFTSTDTQYF.

This rearrangement joins TRBV6-5 to TRBJ2-3; 7 bases agree with TRBD2. With V trimmed by 6 bases and J by 4 bases, 10 bases remained unmatched. The CDR3 spans 15 residues. Looked up from germline, CDR1 is MNHEY and CDR2 is SVGAGI. The CDR3 DNA follows: TGTGCCAGCAGGCGGGAGACAGTTTCCGCAGATACGCAGTATTTT. It codes for CASRRETVSADTQYF.

The chain is built from TRBV28 and TRBJ2-2; 9 bases line up with TRBD2. Germline V CDR1 and CDR2: MDHEN, SYDVKM. The V segment lost 1 base and the J segment 3 bases; nucleotides outside the gene matches: 9. The CDR3 sequence is 18 residues long. Here the CDR3 reads CASSLYPRLAGYTGELFF. The CDR3 DNA follows: TGTGCCAGCAGTTTATACCCCCGGCTAGCGGGGTACACCGGGGAGCTGTTTTTT. The entire variable domain, with the rest obtained from reference TRBV28 and TRBJ2-2, is as follows: DVKVTQSSRYLVKRTGEKVFLECVQDMDHENMFWYRQDPGLGLRLIYFSYDVKMKEKGDIPEGYSVSREKKERFSLILESASTNQTSMYLCASSLYPRLAGYTGELFFGEGSRLTVL.

J is TRBJ2-5 and V is TRBV29-1; 7 positions match TRBD1. The J segment lost 2 bases and the V segment lost 5 bases, leaving 20 bases of the junction unmatched. CDR1 is SQVTM, CDR2 ANQGSEA, per germline. This CDR3 has 18 amino acids. CDR3: CSVLGKTDREMLQETQYF. The DNA of the CDR3 is TGCAGCGTTCTGGGCAAGACCGACAGGGAGATGTTACAAGAGACCCAGTACTTC.

The chain links TRBV10-2 to TRBJ1-5, with D tentatively TRBD1 (6 bases). This CDR3 has 15 amino acids. V was pared by 7 bases and J by 6 bases, with 19 bases between. The V gene's germline CDR1 is WSHSY and CDR2 SAAADI. The CDR3 spells CASKDSGKVGQPQHF. CDR3 DNA: TGCGCCAGCAAGGACAGTGGGAAGGTTGGTCAGCCCCAGCATTTT.

V is TRBV5-1 and J is TRBJ2-5; TRBD2 matches at 7 bases. J was trimmed by 5 bases and V by 0 bases; bases with no gene match: 10. Germline CDR1 SGHRS, CDR2 YFSETQ. The CDR3 totals 16 residues. CDR3 loop: CASSLAGGSEGETQYF. The CDR3 DNA reads TGCGCCAGCAGCTTGGCCGGGGGGTCTGAAGGGGAGACCCAGTACTTC.

The count of this clone is one. V usage is TRBV19 and J usage is TRBJ2-1; TRBD2 agrees at 11 bases. This CDR3 region has 15 residues. Losses at the gene ends were 5 bases for V and 10 bases for J; bases not matched to a gene: 10. CDR1 and CDR2 (germline): LNHDA, SQIVND (reference sequence). In DNA form, the CDR3 reads TGTGCCAGTAGTCTGGTTAGCGGGAGGGCGAGCGAGCAGTTCTTC. The encoded protein is CASSLVSGRASEQFF.

In its sample, this clone was seen a few times. The V call is TRBV19, the J call TRBJ1-1; 7 nucleotides match TRBD1. The CDR3 runs 15 residues. V lost 5 bases to trimming and J lost 3 bases; unmatched junction nucleotides: 9. Germline V gene lookup returns CDR1 LNHDA and CDR2 SQIVND (reference sequence). The CDR3 region is CASSPRQGRDTEAFF. CDR3 nucleotide sequence: TGTGCCAGTAGTCCTCGACAGGGTCGAGACACTGAAGCTTTCTTT.

V is TRBV5-6 and J is TRBJ2-1, with 12 positions matching TRBD2. CDR1 and CDR2 (germline): SGHDT, YYEEEE. V lost 1 base, J lost 7 bases, and 3 bases stayed unmatched. The length of the CDR3 is 15 residues. The CDR3 sequence is CASSLFGLAGNEQFF. Written as DNA, the CDR3 is TGTGCCAGCAGCTTGTTTGGACTAGCGGGAAATGAGCAGTTCTTC.

The chain has TRBV6-1 and TRBJ1-1, with 7 bases fitting TRBD1. Germline CDR1 is MNHNS and CDR2 is SASEGT. The V and J ends lost 8 bases and 0 bases, in that order; junction bases with no gene match: 9. This CDR3 is built from 15 residues. For the CDR3, the DNA is TGTGCCAGCGGTCTACTAGGACAGGTGAACACTGAAGCTTTCTTT. It encodes CASGLLGQVNTEAFF.

V and J are TRBV14 and TRBJ2-7; no clear D. The V and J ends lost 1 base and 7 bases respectively, with 8 bases between them. CDR3 length: 12 amino acids. The V gene's germline CDR1 is SGHDN and CDR2 FVKESK. In DNA, the CDR3 is TGTGCCAGCAGCCAAGTTCGAGAGGAGCAGTACTTC. Protein: CASSQVREEQYF.

V and J are TRBV14 and TRBJ2-7; weak D call: TRBD2 (6 bases). Trimming stripped 1 base from V and 2 bases from J, with 9 bases between. Per germline, CDR1 SGHDN and CDR2 FVKESK. The CDR3 is 14 residues long. CDR3 in DNA: TGTGCCAGCAGCCAAGGGGGGGAGGCCTACGAGCAGTACTTC. This sequence encodes CASSQGGEAYEQYF.

The V call is TRBV7-9, the J call TRBJ2-2; the D gene is possibly TRBD2 (5 bases). Germline-derived CDR1 and CDR2 are SEHNR and FQNEAQ (reference sequence). The V and J ends lost 7 bases and 1 base respectively, with 16 bases between them. This CDR3 is 16 amino acids long. CDR3 sequence (DNA): TGTGCCAGCACCAGGAATGGAAGCGGGAACACCGGGGAGCTGTTTTTT. It yields the protein CASTRNGSGNTGELFF. Using reference TRBV7-9 and TRBJ2-2 for the parts outside the CDR3, the full variable domain is DTGVSQNPRHKITKRGQNVTFRCDPISEHNRLYWYRQTLGQGPEFLTYFQNEAQLEKSRLLSDRFSAERPKGSFSTLEIQRTEQGDSAMYLCASTRNGSGNTGELFFGEGSRLTVL.

This sequence joins TRBV10-2 and TRBJ1-1, with a weak D call TRBD1 (5 bases). The CDR3 runs 16 residues. In germline, CDR1 is WSHSY, CDR2 SAAADI. V lost 6 bases to trimming and J lost 3 bases, with 20 bases between them. CDR3 loop: CASSDYLGGRDTEAFF. The CDR3 DNA reads TGCGCCAGCAGCGACTACCTGGGGGGTAGGGACACTGAAGCTTTCTTT.

The CDR3 DNA is TGTGCTAGTGGTTCGGGACTAGCGGGGCCCTGGGAGCAGTACTTC. As protein: CASGSGLAGPWEQYF. The chain carries TRBV12-5 and TRBJ2-7; the match to TRBD2 covers 13 bases. This CDR3 region has 15 residues. V was pared by 4 bases and J by 7 bases, with 7 bases of the junction left unmatched. Germline CDR1 is LGHNT and CDR2 is FRNRAP. The variable domain in full, completed from reference TRBV12-5 and TRBJ2-7, reads DARVTQTPRHKVTEMGQEVTMRCQPILGHNTVFWYRQTMMQGLELLAYFRNRAPLDDSGMPKDRFSAEMPDATLATLKIQPSEPRDSAVYFCASGSGLAGPWEQYFGPGTRLTVT.

This chain uses TRBV4-2 with TRBJ2-3; TRBD2 agrees at 13 bases. This CDR3 spans 19 amino acids. CDR1 is LGHNA and CDR2 is YNFKEQ in the germline V gene. V dropped 1 base and J dropped 2; count of bases not matched to a gene: 9. CDR3 sequence reads: CASSQVGRTSGRFTDTQYF. The CDR3 DNA follows: TGTGCCAGCAGCCAAGTCGGGCGGACTAGCGGGAGATTCACAGATACGCAGTATTTT.

CDR3 protein: CASSSPRDGYTF. The CDR3, as DNA: TGTGCCAGCAGTTCCCCCCGGGATGGCTACACCTTC. The rearrangement uses TRBV27 and TRBJ1-2, with D hard to call. The CDR3 contains 12 residues. The V gene lost 4 bases and the J gene lost 6 bases, with 9 bases spanning the gap. CDR1 MNHEY and CDR2 SMNVEV come from the germline V gene (reference sequence).